This T cell receptor (beta chain) comes out of a study of metastatic and nonmetastatic thyroid tumors. The CDR3 contains 12 residues. CDR1 MGHRA and CDR2 YSYEKL come from the germline V gene. V lost 3 bases, J lost 9 bases, and 9 bases lay in between. MiXCR was used by TCRdb to re-call the PCR reads. This sample has tens of thousands of clones; around 23% occur once, and the top ten carry around 3.5%. Among the patients, none had received any treatment before thyroid surgery. There are many counts of this clone. The TCR comes from a male donor with papillary thyroid cancer or a benign thyroid nodule (not recorded which). Some clones in this sample may be carry-over from other donors' samples. Source material: blood. This chain links TRBV4-1 with TRBJ2-1; D call uncertain. The CDR3 DNA reads TGCGCCAGCAGCCAGATATCCGGTGAGCAGTTCTTC. Its translation: CASSQISGEQFF.